The 7 T cell receptor beta chains listed next were all sequenced from one sample in a study of beta chain features in type 1 diabetes. Expressed TCRB transcripts were sequenced because the isolated RNA had all been reverse transcribed beforehand. The table came from immunoSEQ multiplex PCR; TCRdb's copy has only in-frame clones and leaves some out. The profile shows almost 350,000 clones, 6.5% to 10% of them singletons. Sequenced: central memory CD4+ T cells from blood. These receptors all stem from a woman in her late teens or twenties in good health.

This clone was counted a few times. The chain carries TRBV7-9 and TRBJ2-3; D possibly corresponds to TRBD2 (6 bases). Germline V gene lookup returns CDR1 SEHNR and CDR2 FQNEAQ (reference sequence). The V gene lost 7 bases and the J gene lost 8 bases, with 22 bases spanning the gap. The CDR3 spans 15 residues. CDR3 protein: CASNQAGGPLGTQYF. DNA of the CDR3: TGTGCCAGCAACCAGGCCGGAGGGCCACTTGGTACGCAGTATTTT.

There are many counts of this clone. The chain links TRBV23-1 to TRBJ1-1; D is unresolved. TRBV23-1 has ORF status, its function being uncertain. V lost 4 bases to trimming and J lost 8 bases, with 2 bases between them. This CDR3 is built from 9 residues. The CDR3 is CASSLEAFF. CDR3 nucleotides: TGCGCCAGCAGTCTCGAAGCTTTCTTT.

This clone was counted only a few times. The chain employs TRBV5-4 and TRBJ2-2; a possible D gene is TRBD1 (6 bases). The CDR3 length is 15 residues. Germline V gene lookup returns CDR1 SGHNT and CDR2 YYREEE (reference sequence). V lost 2 bases, J lost 5 bases, and 13 bases lay in between. CDR3 protein: CASSFSQGSTGELFF. As DNA, the CDR3 is TGTGCCAGCAGCTTTTCTCAGGGGAGTACCGGGGAGCTGTTTTTT.

A few counts support this clone. This same CDR3 is encoded by further DNA sequences in the sample. This chain joins TRBV7-2 and TRBJ2-3; D is uncertain. The V end lost 0 bases, the J end lost 2 bases, and 6 bases lay between the germline ends. The length of the CDR3 is 14 residues. Per the germline V gene, CDR1 is SGHTA and CDR2 is FQGNSA. The CDR3 spells CASSLAYTTDTQYF. For the CDR3, the DNA is TGTGCCAGCAGCTTAGCATATACCACAGATACGCAGTATTTT.

This chain joins TRBV7-9 and TRBJ1-6; D call uncertain. Per the germline V gene, CDR1 is SEHNR and CDR2 is FQNEAQ (reference sequence). This CDR3 has 17 residues. The V and J ends lost 1 base and 9 bases respectively, with 19 bases between them. The CDR3, as DNA: TGTGCCAGCAGCTTAGATTGGAGTCACCTACGGGGTTCACCCCTCCACTTT. Protein product: CASSLDWSHLRGSPLHF.

This clone was picked up a small number of times. V usage is TRBV28 and J usage is TRBJ1-5; 9 bases match TRBD1. With V trimmed by 4 bases and J by 2 bases, 3 bases remained unmatched. CDR3 length: 15 amino acids. In germline, CDR1 is MDHEN, CDR2 SYDVKM. The CDR3 bases are TGTGCCAGCAGTTGGACAGGGGTGGGCAATCAGCCCCAGCATTTT. It yields the protein CASSWTGVGNQPQHF.

The V call is TRBV27, the J call TRBJ1-4; TRBD1 is a possible D gene (6 bases). CDR1 MNHEY and CDR2 SMNVEV come from the germline V gene (reference sequence). Trimming took off 6 bases at V and 3 bases at J, with 14 bases between the two ends. This CDR3 comprises 15 residues. The CDR3 DNA is TGTGCCAGCAGCAACCAGGGGTGGGCTAATGAAAAACTGTTTTTT. This encodes CASSNQGWANEKLFF.